This T cell receptor (beta chain) was captured by sequencing in a study of T cell changes during pregnancy in multiple sclerosis. Produced via immunoSEQ multiplex PCR; TCRdb's table is partial and in-frame only. The table has tens of thousands of clones, around 93% seen once. The germline V gene has CDR1 SGHDT and CDR2 YYEEEE. The V end was cut by 0 bases, the J end by 4 bases, with 13 bases between. The CDR3 contains 15 residues. The clonotype was recovered from a female donor with multiple sclerosis, enrolled in a pregnancy study. This chain joins TRBV5-6 and TRBJ1-1, with D hard to call. The sequencing here drew on peripheral blood, taken in the second trimester of pregnancy. CDR3 protein: CASSLVAGIVTEAFF. DNA for the CDR3: TGTGCCAGCAGCTTGGTCGCAGGTATTGTCACTGAAGCTTTCTTT. Supplemented by reference TRBV5-6 and TRBJ1-1, the full variable domain reads DAGVTQSPTHLIKTRGQQVTLRCSPKSGHDTVSWYQQALGQGPQFIFQYYEEEERQRGNFPDRFSGHQFPNYSSELNVNALLLGDSALYLCASSLVAGIVTEAFFGQGTRLTVV.